The 17 T cell receptor beta chains below come from one sample, sequenced in a study of shared clonotypes between healthy human individuals. Method: immunoSEQ multiplex PCR; TCRdb's copy keeps in-frame clones and lacks some. This repertoire shows around 2,000,000 clones, 85% to 95% found once; its top ten account for 1.5% to 2%. CD45RO-negative CD8 cells positively selected for CCR7 made up the naive population, which excluded terminally differentiated effector memory CD45RA+ cells. Sequenced: naive CD8+ T cells from PBMCs. The receptors stem from a man in his late teens or twenties in good health. Some clones in this sample may be carry-over from other donors' samples.

The CDR3 sequence is CASSQVGGLAGISYEQYF. CDR3 in DNA: TGCGCCAGCAGCCAAGTTGGGGGACTAGCGGGCATTTCCTACGAGCAGTACTTC. This sequence joins TRBV4-1 and TRBJ2-7; 12 positions match TRBD2. The CDR3 runs 18 residues. V dropped 1 base and J dropped 1; count of bases not matched to a gene: 8. Per the germline V gene, CDR1 is MGHRA and CDR2 is YSYEKL.

The chain's CDR3 is CASNPTGLGGYTF. The CDR3 DNA is TGCGCCAGCAACCCGACAGGGCTGGGTGGCTACACCTTC. This chain links TRBV4-1 with TRBJ1-2, with 7 bases identical to TRBD1. Per germline, CDR1 MGHRA and CDR2 YSYEKL. This CDR3 spans 13 amino acids. V lost 7 bases to trimming and J lost 7 bases; unmatched junction nucleotides: 9.

Points on this clone: Different DNA sequences within this sample yield the same CDR3. The chain has TRBV5-1 and TRBJ1-5; D remains ambiguous. In germline, CDR1 is SGHRS, CDR2 YFSETQ. V gave up 1 base and J gave up 2 bases, with 4 bases separating them. The CDR3 has 13 residues. CDR3: CASSLLGNQPQHF. The CDR3 bases are TGCGCCAGCAGCTTGCTCGGCAATCAGCCCCAGCATTTT.

The rearrangement uses TRBV18 and TRBJ2-1; TRBD1 agrees at 8 bases. In germline, CDR1 is KGHSH, CDR2 LQKENI. CDR3 size: 14 residues. The trim removed 1 base at V and 8 bases at J, leaving 4 bases unmatched. CDR3 residues: CASSPRDRGDEQFF. In DNA, the CDR3 is TGTGCCAGCTCACCACGCGACAGGGGAGATGAGCAGTTCTTC.

The chain recombines TRBV9 with TRBJ2-2; no reliable D call. There are 12 residues in the CDR3. CDR1 SGDLS and CDR2 YYNGEE come from the germline V gene. V dropped 4 bases and J dropped 4 bases, with 5 bases sitting between them. The CDR3 coding sequence is TGTGCCAGCAGCTACAGCACCGGGGAGCTGTTTTTT. This translates into CASSYSTGELFF.

The rearrangement links TRBV7-8 to TRBJ1-1; no reliable D call. The V and J ends lost 1 base and 7 bases respectively, with 13 bases between them. The CDR3 runs 14 residues. Germline CDR1 SGHVS, CDR2 FQNEAQ. CDR3: CASSLVGVGNEAFF. The CDR3 DNA reads as TGTGCCAGCAGCTTAGTCGGGGTGGGAAATGAAGCTTTCTTT.

DNA of the CDR3: TGTGCCAGCAGCTCCAGGTCCAGGGACCGCGATTCTAACTATGGCTACACCTTC. It is translated as CASSSRSRDRDSNYGYTF. The chain uses TRBV11-2 and TRBJ1-2; possibly TRBD1 for D (5 bases). Germline CDR1 reads SGHAT; CDR2 reads FQNNGV. The CDR3 loop spans 18 amino acids. Trimming shortened V by 4 bases and J by 0 bases, and 21 bases separated the two germline ends. Full variable domain (rest looked up from reference TRBV11-2 and TRBJ1-2): EAGVAQSPRYKIIEKRQSVAFWCNPISGHATLYWYQQILGQGPKLLIQFQNNGVVDDSQLPKDRFSAERLKGVDSTLKIQPAKLEDSAVYLCASSSRSRDRDSNYGYTFGSGTRLTVV.

With respect to this clone: Distinct nucleotide sequences in the sample also encode this CDR3. The rearrangement joins TRBV15 to TRBJ1-5, with 7 bases lining up with TRBD1. Germline V gene sequence: CDR1 LNHNV, CDR2 YYDKDF (reference sequence). Germline trimming cut 8 bases from V and 1 base from J; bases unmatched to any gene: 2. The CDR3 loop spans 13 amino acids. CDR3 loop: CATQGGSNQPQHF. As DNA, the CDR3 is TGTGCCACCCAGGGGGGCAGCAATCAGCCCCAGCATTTT.

This clone was seen a single time. V usage is TRBV7-9 and J usage is TRBJ2-1; 10 bases map to TRBD2. V was clipped by 5 bases and J by 4 bases; unmatched bases: 8. CDR3 size: 16 residues. Germline values: CDR1 SEHNR, CDR2 FQNEAQ (reference sequence). CDR3 bases: TGTGCCAGCAGCCAAGAAGCGGGAGGGCCGTACAATGAGCAGTTCTTC. Protein: CASSQEAGGPYNEQFF.

The table lists this clone with a few counts. V and J are TRBV6-1 and TRBJ1-1; D is unresolved. The CDR3 loop spans 12 amino acids. Germline CDR1 is MNHNS and CDR2 is SASEGT. Deletions cut 5 bases from V and 2 bases from J, with 6 bases between. CDR3 in DNA: TGTGCCAGCAGTTTTGCAAACACTGAAGCTTTCTTT. As protein: CASSFANTEAFF.

CDR3 nucleotide sequence: TGTGCCAGCAGCGCCGGGACTTCCGAGCAGTACTTC. Protein sequence: CASSAGTSEQYF. This chain joins TRBV5-8 and TRBJ2-7; a weak D match, TRBD2 (6 bases). This CDR3 spans 12 amino acids. CDR1 and CDR2 from the germline V gene are SGHTS and YDEGEE. Trimming pared 4 bases from V and 6 bases from J, leaving 11 bases between.

The CDR3: CAIRLGQGPYEQYF. CDR3 bases: TGTGCCATCAGGCTGGGACAGGGCCCCTACGAGCAGTACTTC. The chain links TRBV10-3 to TRBJ2-7, with 9 bases that match TRBD1. CDR3 length: 14 residues. Per germline, CDR1 ENHRY and CDR2 SYGVKD. Germline trimming cut 6 bases from V and 2 bases from J; bases unmatched to any gene: 5.

This clone came up once. The chain is built from TRBV29-1 and TRBJ2-2; maybe TRBD2 (6 bases). The CDR3 has 12 amino acids. Germline CDR1 SQVTM, CDR2 ANQGSEA. V was clipped by 8 bases and J by 4 bases, with 11 bases between them. CDR3 amino acids: CSSGSGTGELFF. CDR3 bases: TGCAGCTCCGGTAGCGGCACCGGGGAGCTGTTTTTT.

The CDR3 DNA follows: TGTGCCAGCAGCCTCCTGAGCTCCTACGAGCAGTACTTC. Translation gives CASSLLSSYEQYF. J is TRBJ2-7 and V is TRBV5-5; D gene unclear. V was trimmed by 4 bases and J by 0 bases, leaving 8 bases between them. Germline lookup yields CDR1 SGHKS and CDR2 YYEKEE (reference sequence). This CDR3 is built from 13 residues.

On this clone itself: This CDR3 is missing its conserved last phenylalanine or tryptophan, likely due to a read error. The DNA is omitted, as the CDR3 cannot be located on it reliably, and the CDR3 follows TCRdb's listing. V usage is TRBV11-2 and J usage is TRBJ1-2; TRBD1 was called by the table and not checked on the DNA. Germline loops: CDR1 SGHAT, CDR2 FQNNGV. The CDR3 comprises 13 residues, both ends counted. CDR3 residues: CASSLGQLRPPNV.

The V and J genes are TRBV18 and TRBJ1-1, with 9 bases matching TRBD1. V lost 2 bases to trimming and J lost 0 bases; unmatched junction nucleotides: 4. Per germline, CDR1 KGHSH and CDR2 LQKENI. The CDR3 is made up of 16 amino acids. The CDR3 here is CASSPWTGVMNTEAFF. As DNA, the CDR3 is TGTGCCAGCTCACCATGGACAGGGGTAATGAACACTGAAGCTTTCTTT.

This chain uses TRBV27 with TRBJ2-6; D gene ambiguous. CDR1 is MNHEY and CDR2 is SMNVEV in the germline V gene (reference sequence). With 5 bases removed from V and 4 bases from J, the gap between germline ends came to 9 bases. The CDR3 consists of 14 residues. CDR3 residues: CASSAGWGANVLTF. CDR3 sequence (DNA): TGTGCCAGCAGTGCCGGTTGGGGGGCCAACGTCCTGACTTTC. Together with reference TRBV27 and TRBJ2-6, the CDR3 gives the full variable domain: EAQVTQNPRYLITVTGKKLTVTCSQNMNHEYMSWYRQDPGLGLRQIYYSMNVEVTDKGDVPEGYKVSRKEKRNFPLILESPSPNQTSLYFCASSAGWGANVLTFGAGSRLTVL.